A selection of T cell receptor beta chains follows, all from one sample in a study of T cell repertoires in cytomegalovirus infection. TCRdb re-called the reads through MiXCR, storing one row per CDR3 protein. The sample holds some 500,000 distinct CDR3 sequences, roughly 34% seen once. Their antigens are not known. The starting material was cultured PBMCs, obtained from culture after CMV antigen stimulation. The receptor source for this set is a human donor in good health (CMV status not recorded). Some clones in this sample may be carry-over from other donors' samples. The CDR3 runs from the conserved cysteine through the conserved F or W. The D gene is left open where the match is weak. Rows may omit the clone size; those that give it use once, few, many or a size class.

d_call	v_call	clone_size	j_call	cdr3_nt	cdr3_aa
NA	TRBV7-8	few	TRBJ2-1	TGTGCCAGCAGCTTAGCGTTCCCGAACAATGAGCAGTTCTTC	CASSLAFPNNEQFF
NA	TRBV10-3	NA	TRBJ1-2	TGTGCCACTCGGGGAACCTATGGCTACACCTTC	CATRGTYGYTF
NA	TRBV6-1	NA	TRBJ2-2	TGTGCCAGCAAGTTTCGTACCGGGAGTGCGGGATTCACCGGGGAGCTGTTTTTT	CASKFRTGSAGFTGELFF
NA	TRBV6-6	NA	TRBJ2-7	TGTGCCAGCAGTTATGGGCAGGGGTCCCACGAGCAGTACTTC	CASSYGQGSHEQYF
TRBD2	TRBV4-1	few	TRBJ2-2	TGCGCCAGCACCCAGGGAGGCGCGCTTAGCGGGAGGGTGACCGGGGAGCTGTTTTTT	CASTQGGALSGRVTGELFF
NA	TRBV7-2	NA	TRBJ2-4	TGTGCCAGCAGCTTAGAGGGGCGGAGGGTGTTTAGCGGAGGACCCAAAAACATTCAGTACTTC	CASSLEGRRVFSGGPKNIQYF
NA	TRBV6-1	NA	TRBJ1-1	TGTGCCAGCAGTGAAGGACAGAACACTGAAGCTTTCTTT	CASSEGQNTEAFF
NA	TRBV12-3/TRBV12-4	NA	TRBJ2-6	TGTGCCAGCAGAAAGGAGGGCTCTGGGGCCAACGTCCTGACTTTC	CASRKEGSGANVLTF
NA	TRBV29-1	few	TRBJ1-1	TGCAGCGTTGAAGACCAGGACGGGAACACTGAAGCTTTCTTT	CSVEDQDGNTEAFF
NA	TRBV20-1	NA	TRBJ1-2	TGCAGTGCTAAGGACGGTAACTATGGCTACACCTTC	CSAKDGNYGYTF
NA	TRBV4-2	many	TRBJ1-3	TGTGCCAGCAGCCAAGATAGGGGTGGAAACACCATATATTTT	CASSQDRGGNTIYF
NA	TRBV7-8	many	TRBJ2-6	TGTGCCAGCAGCCTACAGGGTTGGGACTATGCTGGGGCCAACGTCCTGACTTTC	CASSLQGWDYAGANVLTF
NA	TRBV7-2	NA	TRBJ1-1	TGTGCCAGCAGCTCCCAGGGCTATGAAGCTTTCTTT	CASSSQGYEAFF
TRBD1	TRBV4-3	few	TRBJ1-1	TGCGCCAGCCGGGGACAGGGGGTCACTGAAGCTTTCTTT	CASRGQGVTEAFF
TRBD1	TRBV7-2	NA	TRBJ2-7	TGTGCCAGCAGCACCTACAGGGGGGATCAGTACTTC	CASSTYRGDQYF
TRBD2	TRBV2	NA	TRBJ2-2	TGTGCCAGCAACTCGGCTTCCGGACTAGCGGTCCCGGAAGGTGGGAACACCGGGGAGCTGTTTTTT	CASNSASGLAVPEGGNTGELFF
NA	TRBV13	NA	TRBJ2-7	TGTGCCAGCAGAAGAACCGGGGCGACTCCTATGCAGTACTTC	CASRRTGATPMQYF
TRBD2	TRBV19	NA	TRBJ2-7	TGTGCCAGTAGTATGTTACTAGCGGGAGTCAAGCAGTACTTC	CASSMLLAGVKQYF
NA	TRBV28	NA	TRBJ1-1	TGTGCCAGCAGTCCCGGAATGGGGGCAACTGAAGCTTTCTTT	CASSPGMGATEAFF
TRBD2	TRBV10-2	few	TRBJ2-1	TGCGCCAGCAGTGATGGGGCTAGCGGGAGATACAATGAGCAGTTCTTC	CASSDGASGRYNEQFF
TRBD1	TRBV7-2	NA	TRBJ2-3	TGTGCCAGCAGCTTACGGCAGCCAGGGGGCGCTTCCTCTGGTACGCAGTATTTT	CASSLRQPGGASSGTQYF
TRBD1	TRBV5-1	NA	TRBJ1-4	TGCGCCAGCAGCTTACAGGGGTGGGGTAATGAAAAACTGTTTTTT	CASSLQGWGNEKLFF
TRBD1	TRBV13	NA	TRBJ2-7	TGTGCCAGCAGCCCAGGGACAGGGGCGGGGTACGAGCAGTACTTC	CASSPGTGAGYEQYF
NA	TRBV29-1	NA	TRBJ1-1	TGCAGCGTTGAGGGGGCTGAGGCTTTCTTT	CSVEGAEAFF
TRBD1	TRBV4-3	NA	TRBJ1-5	TGCGCCAGCAGCGCCGGGACAGGGATTAATCAGCCCCGGCATTTT	CASSAGTGINQPRHF
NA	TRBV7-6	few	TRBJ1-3	TGTGCCAGCAGCTTAATAGGGGGGAATATTCTCTCTGGAAACACCATATATTTT	CASSLIGGNILSGNTIYF
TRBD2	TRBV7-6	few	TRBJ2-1	TGTGCCAGCAGCTCAGAACTGACTAGCGGGAGAACTGAGCAGTTCTTC	CASSSELTSGRTEQFF
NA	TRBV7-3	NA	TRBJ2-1	TGTGCCAGCAGCTCAAACGGGGGCCCGGGGAATGAGCAGTTCTTC	CASSSNGGPGNEQFF
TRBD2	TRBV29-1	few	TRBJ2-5	TGCAGCGTTTCGACTAGCGGGAGGTTGACGGAGACCCAGTACTTC	CSVSTSGRLTETQYF
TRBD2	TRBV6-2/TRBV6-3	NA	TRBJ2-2	TGTGCCAGCAGTTACCTAGTCACTAGCGGGGCCGGGGAGCTGTTTTTT	CASSYLVTSGAGELFF
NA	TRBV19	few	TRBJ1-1	TGTGCCAGTAGTGTTGACAGGCGGAACACTGAAGCTTTCTTT	CASSVDRRNTEAFF
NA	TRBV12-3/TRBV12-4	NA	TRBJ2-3	TGTGCCAGCAGTTTATTTGTGGGCACAGATACGCAGTATTTT	CASSLFVGTDTQYF
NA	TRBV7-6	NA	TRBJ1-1	TGTGCCAGCAGCTTAGAGGGGCCCCTGGGAGCTTTCTTT	CASSLEGPLGAFF
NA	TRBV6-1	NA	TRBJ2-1	TGTGCCAGCAGTATAGCGGCGAGCTCCTACAATGAGCAGTTCTTC	CASSIAASSYNEQFF
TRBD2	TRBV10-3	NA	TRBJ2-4	TGTGCCATCAGTGATTGGCGGGAGTCCAAAAACATTCAGTACTTC	CAISDWRESKNIQYF
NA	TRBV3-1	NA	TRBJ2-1	TGTGCCAGCAGCCAACAGGTAGGCAATGAGCAGTTCTTC	CASSQQVGNEQFF
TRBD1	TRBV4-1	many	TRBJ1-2	TGCGCCAGCACCCAGGGGGCGGGCTATGGCTACACCTTC	CASTQGAGYGYTF
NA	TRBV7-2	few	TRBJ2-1	TGTGCCAGCAGCACCCCCCCGGGAGAGCAGTTCTTC	CASSTPPGEQFF
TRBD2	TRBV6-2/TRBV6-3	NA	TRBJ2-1	TGTGCCAGCGGACGCGGACTAGCGGGATTTTCCCCCTACGGCGGTGAGCAGTTCTTC	CASGRGLAGFSPYGGEQFF
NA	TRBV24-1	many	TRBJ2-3	TGTGCCACCAGTGATTTGCCGGGCCGGGACGGCACAGATACGCAGTATTTT	CATSDLPGRDGTDTQYF